This T cell receptor (beta chain) appears in the sequencing data of a study of cytomegalovirus exposure and HLA in healthy donors. The CDR3 totals 15 residues. Germline loops: CDR1 LNHDA, CDR2 SQIVND (reference sequence). Trimming cost V 1 base and J 9 bases, with 16 bases left between them. Overall study results and limits: There were some public TCRs occurring in many donors, but most TCR sequences were rare. Only CMV serostatus was available as immune exposure information.

Unrecorded immune exposures were likely, despite nominal health at sampling. Amplification used 60 Vbeta primers and 13 Jbeta primers. Clones were read by immunoSEQ multiplex PCR, and TCRdb kept only the in-frame ones, dropping some. Here the sample spans 120,000 or so clones, over 70% being singletons. As for this clone: Its antigen is not known.

Specimen: PBMCs. The sequence derives from a woman between 50 and 59 years old in good health and CMV-seropositive. The gene calls are TRBV19 and TRBJ2-1; D may be TRBD2 (5 bases). The CDR3 region is CASSIAGRERVEQFF. The CDR3, as DNA: TGTGCCAGTAGTATAGCGGGAAGGGAGAGGGTTGAGCAGTTCTTC.